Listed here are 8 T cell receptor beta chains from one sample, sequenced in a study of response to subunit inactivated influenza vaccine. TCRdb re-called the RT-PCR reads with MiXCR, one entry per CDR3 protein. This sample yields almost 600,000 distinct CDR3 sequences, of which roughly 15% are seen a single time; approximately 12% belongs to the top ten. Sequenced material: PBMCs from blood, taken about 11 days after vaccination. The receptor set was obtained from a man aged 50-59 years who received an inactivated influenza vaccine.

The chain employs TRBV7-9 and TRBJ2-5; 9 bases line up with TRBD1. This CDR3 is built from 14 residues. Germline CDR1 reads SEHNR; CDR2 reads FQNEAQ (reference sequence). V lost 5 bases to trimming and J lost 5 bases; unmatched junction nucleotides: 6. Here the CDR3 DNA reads TGTGCCAGCAGCACCGGGACAGGGTTGGAGACCCAGTACTTC. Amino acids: CASSTGTGLETQYF.

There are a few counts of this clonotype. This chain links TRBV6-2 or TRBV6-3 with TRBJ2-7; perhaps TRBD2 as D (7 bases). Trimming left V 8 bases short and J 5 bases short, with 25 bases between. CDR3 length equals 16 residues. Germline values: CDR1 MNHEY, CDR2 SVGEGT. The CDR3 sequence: CASSYFSRGGLDEQYF. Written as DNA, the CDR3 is TGTGCCAGCTCTTACTTCTCGAGGGGGGGTTTGGACGAGCAGTACTTC.

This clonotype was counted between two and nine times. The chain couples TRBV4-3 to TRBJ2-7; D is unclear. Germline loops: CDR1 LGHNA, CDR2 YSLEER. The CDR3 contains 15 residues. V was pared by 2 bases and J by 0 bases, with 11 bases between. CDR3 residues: CASSQNDAISYEQYF. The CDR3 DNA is TGCGCCAGCAGCCAAAACGACGCCATCTCCTACGAGCAGTACTTC.

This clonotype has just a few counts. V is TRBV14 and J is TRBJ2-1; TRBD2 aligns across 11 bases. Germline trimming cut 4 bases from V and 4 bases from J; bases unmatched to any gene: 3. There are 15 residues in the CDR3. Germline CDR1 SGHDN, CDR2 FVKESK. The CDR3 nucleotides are TGTGCCAGCAGCCCCCGACTAGCGGGGTACAATGAGCAGTTCTTC. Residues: CASSPRLAGYNEQFF.

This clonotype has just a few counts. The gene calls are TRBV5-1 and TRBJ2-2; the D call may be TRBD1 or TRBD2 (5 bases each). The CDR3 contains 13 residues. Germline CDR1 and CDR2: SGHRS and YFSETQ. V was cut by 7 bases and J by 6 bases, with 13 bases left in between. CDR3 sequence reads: CASRDQASGELFF. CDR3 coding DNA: TGCGCCAGCCGGGACCAGGCGTCCGGGGAGCTGTTTTTT. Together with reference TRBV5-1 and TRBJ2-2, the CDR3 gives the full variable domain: KAGVTQTPRYLIKTRGQQVTLSCSPISGHRSVSWYQQTPGQGLQFLFEYFSETQRNKGNFPGRFSGRQFSNSRSEMNVSTLELGDSALYLCASRDQASGELFFGEGSRLTVL.

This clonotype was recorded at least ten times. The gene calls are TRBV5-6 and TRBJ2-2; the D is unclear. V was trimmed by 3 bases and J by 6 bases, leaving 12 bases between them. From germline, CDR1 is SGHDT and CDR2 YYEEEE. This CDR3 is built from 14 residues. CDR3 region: CASSSLSGPGELFF. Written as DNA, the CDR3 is TGTGCCAGCAGCTCCCTAAGTGGACCCGGGGAGCTGTTTTTT. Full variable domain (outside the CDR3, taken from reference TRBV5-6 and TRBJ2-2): DAGVTQSPTHLIKTRGQQVTLRCSPKSGHDTVSWYQQALGQGPQFIFQYYEEEERQRGNFPDRFSGHQFPNYSSELNVNALLLGDSALYLCASSSLSGPGELFFGEGSRLTVL.

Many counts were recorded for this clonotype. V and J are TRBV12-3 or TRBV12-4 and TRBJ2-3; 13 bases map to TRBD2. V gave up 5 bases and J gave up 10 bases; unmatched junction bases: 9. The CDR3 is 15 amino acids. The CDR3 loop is CASSQTSGRAGAQYF. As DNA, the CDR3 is TGTGCCAGCAGTCAAACTAGCGGGAGGGCCGGGGCGCAGTATTTT.

CDR3 protein: CASSLGTANIQYF. The CDR3 DNA is TGCGCCAGCAGCTTGGGGACGGCAAACATTCAGTACTTC. The rearrangement joins TRBV5-1 to TRBJ2-4; D is undetermined. V lost 0 bases to trimming and J lost 6 bases, with 7 bases between them. The germline V gene encodes CDR1 SGHRS and CDR2 YFSETQ. This CDR3 has 13 residues.